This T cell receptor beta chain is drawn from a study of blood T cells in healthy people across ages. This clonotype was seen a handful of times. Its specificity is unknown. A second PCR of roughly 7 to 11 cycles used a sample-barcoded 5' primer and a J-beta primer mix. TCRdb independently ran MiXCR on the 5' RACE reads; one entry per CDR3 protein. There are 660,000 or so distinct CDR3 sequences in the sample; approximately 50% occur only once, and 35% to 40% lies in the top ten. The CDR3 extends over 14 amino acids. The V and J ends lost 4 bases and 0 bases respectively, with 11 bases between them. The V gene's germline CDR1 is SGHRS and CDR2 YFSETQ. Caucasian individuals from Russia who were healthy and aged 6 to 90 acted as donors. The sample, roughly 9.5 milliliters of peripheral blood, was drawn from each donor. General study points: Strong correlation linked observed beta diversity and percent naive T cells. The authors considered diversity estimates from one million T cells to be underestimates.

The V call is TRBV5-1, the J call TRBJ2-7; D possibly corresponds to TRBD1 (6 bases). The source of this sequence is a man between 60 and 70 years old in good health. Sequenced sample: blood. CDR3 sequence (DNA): TGCGCCAGCAGCACGGACAGTACCTCCTACGAGCAGTACTTC. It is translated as CASSTDSTSYEQYF.